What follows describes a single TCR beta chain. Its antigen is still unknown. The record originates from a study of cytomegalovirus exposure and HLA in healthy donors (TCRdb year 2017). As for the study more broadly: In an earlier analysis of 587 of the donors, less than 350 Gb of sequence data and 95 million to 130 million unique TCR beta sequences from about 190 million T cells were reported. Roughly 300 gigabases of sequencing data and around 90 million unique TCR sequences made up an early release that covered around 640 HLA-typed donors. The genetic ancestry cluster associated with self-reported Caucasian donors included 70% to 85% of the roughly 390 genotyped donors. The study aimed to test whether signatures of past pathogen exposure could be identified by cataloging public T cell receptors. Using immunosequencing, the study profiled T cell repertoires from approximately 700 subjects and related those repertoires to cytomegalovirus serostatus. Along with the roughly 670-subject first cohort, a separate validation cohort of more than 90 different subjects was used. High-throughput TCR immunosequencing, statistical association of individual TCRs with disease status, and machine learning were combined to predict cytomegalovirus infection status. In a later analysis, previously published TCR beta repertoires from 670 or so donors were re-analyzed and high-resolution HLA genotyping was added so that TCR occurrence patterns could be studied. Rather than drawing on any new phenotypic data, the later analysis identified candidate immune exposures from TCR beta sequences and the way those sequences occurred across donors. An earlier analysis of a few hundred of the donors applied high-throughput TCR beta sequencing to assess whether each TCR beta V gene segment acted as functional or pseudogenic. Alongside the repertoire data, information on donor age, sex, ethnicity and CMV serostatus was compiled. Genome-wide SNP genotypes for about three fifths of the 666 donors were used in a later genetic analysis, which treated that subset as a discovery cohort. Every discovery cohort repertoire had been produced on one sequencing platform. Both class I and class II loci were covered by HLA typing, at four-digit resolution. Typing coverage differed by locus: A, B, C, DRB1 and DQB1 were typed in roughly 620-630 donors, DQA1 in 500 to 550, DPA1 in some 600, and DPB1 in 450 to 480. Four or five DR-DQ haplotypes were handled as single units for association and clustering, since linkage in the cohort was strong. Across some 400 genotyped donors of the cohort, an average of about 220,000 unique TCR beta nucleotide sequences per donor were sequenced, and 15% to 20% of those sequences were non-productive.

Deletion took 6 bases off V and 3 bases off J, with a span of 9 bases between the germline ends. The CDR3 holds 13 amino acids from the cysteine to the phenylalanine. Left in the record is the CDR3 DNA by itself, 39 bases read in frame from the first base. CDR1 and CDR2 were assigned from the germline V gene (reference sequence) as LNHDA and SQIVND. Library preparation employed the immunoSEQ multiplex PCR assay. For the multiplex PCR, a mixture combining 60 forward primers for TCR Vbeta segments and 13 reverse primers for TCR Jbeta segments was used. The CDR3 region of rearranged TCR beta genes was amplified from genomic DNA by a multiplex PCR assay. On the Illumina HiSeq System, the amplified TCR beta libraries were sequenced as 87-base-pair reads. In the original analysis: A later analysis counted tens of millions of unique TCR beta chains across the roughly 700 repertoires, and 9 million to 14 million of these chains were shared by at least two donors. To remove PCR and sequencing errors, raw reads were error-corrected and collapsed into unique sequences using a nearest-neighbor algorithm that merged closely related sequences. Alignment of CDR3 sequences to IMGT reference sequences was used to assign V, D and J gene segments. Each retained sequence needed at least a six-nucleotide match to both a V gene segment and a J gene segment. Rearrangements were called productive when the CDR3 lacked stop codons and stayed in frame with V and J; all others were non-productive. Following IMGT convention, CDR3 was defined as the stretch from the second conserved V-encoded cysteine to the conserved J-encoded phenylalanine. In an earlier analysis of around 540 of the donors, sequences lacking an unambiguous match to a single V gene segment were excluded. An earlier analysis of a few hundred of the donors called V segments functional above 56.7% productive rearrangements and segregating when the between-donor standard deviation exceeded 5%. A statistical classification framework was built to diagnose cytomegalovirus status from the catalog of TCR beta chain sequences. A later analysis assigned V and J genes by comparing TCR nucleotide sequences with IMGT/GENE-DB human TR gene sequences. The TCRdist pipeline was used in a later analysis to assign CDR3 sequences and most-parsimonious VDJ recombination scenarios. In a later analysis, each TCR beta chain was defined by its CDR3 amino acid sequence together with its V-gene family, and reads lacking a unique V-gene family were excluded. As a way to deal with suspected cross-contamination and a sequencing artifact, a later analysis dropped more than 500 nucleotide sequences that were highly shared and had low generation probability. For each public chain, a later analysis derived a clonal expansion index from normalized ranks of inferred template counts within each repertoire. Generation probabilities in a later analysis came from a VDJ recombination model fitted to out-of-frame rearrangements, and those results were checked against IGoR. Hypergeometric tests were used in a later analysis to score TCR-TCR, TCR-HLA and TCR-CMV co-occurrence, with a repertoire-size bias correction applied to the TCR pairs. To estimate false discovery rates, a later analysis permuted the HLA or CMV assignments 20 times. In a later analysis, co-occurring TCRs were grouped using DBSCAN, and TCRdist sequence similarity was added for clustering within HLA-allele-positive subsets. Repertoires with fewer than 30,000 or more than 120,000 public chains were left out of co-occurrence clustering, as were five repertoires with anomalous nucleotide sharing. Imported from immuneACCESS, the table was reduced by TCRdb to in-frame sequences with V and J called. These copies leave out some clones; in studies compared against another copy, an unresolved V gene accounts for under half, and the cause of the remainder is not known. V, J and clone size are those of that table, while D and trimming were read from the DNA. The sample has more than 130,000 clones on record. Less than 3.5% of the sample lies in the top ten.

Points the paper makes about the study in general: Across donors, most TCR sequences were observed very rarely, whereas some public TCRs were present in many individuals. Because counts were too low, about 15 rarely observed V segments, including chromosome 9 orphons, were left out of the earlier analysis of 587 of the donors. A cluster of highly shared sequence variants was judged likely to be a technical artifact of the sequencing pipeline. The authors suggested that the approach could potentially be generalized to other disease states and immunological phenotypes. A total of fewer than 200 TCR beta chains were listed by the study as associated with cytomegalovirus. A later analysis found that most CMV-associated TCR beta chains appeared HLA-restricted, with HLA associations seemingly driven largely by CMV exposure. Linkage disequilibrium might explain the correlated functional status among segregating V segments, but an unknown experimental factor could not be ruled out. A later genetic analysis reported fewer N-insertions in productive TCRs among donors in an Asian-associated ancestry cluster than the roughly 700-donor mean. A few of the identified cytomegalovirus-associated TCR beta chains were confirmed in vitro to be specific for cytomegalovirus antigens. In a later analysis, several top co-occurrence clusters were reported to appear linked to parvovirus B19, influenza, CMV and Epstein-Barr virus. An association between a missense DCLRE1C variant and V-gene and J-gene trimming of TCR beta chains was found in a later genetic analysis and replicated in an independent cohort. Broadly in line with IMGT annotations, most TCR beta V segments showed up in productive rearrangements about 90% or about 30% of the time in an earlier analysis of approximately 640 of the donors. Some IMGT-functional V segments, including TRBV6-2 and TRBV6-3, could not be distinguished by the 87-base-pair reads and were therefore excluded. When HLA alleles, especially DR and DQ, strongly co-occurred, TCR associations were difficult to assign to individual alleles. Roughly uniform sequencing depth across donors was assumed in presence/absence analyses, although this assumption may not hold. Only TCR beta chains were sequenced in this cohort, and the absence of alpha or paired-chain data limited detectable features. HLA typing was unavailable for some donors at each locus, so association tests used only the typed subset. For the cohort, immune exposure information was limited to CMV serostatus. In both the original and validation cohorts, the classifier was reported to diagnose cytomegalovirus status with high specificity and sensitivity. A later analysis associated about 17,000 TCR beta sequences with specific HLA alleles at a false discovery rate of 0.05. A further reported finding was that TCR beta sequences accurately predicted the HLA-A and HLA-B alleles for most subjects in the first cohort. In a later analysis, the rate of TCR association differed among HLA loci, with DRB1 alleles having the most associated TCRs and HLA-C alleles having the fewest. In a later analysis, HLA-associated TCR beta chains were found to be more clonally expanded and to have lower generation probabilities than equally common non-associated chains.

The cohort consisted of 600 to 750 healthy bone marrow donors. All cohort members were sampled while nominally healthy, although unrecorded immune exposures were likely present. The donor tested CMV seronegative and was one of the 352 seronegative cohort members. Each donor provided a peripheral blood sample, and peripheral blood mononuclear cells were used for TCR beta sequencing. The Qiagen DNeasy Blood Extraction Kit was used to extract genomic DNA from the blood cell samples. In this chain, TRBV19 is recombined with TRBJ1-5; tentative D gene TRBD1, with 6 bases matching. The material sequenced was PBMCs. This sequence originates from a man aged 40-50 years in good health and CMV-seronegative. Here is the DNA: TGTGCCAGTAGAGACAGGATCAATCAGCCCCAGCATTTT. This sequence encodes CASRDRINQPQHF.